The entry below gives a single TCR beta chain sequence along with its context. Its specific antigen is unknown. No base-level quality is on record; no much larger clone is a single base apart. This sample was taken from a study of blood T cells in healthy people across ages (dated by TCRdb to 2014 to 2015). About the study as a whole: Template switching captured roughly one uniquely barcoded TCR beta cDNA molecule per two T cells in model experiments. Using deep sequencing normalized with unique cDNA molecular identifiers, the study measured how TCR beta repertoire diversity changes with age. The donors were divided into four age groups: young (average around 17 years), middle-aged (under 40), aged (approximately 62) and long-lived (more than 75). To avoid experimental bias, donors of different ages were spread randomly across the sequencing lanes. The study analyzed two additional independent replicas of 1 million unique cDNA reads from the same blood draw for two donors, one aged 18 to 30 and one aged 80 or older. Summary of the overall study and its limitations: Observed TCR beta diversity per million T cells fell roughly linearly with age, and a significant reduction was already apparent by age roughly 41. Observed TCR beta diversity correlated strongly with the percentage of naive T cells measured by flow cytometry. Donor CMV infection status was unknown, potentially confounding age-related changes in expanded clonotypes. Total diversity estimates from one million sequenced T cells were considered lower bounds and underestimates. The long-lived group showed more naive CD4+ T cells, fewer expanded clones and increased TCR diversity than the aged group, suggesting age selection. Since profiling was done on bulk unsorted PBMCs, naive and antigen-experienced compartments could not be conclusively compared.

CDR1 and CDR2 are drawn from the germline V gene (reference sequence): LGHDT, YNNKEL. Between the V and J ends, shortened by 2 bases and 11 bases respectively, the junction contains 27 bases. CDR3 length: 17 amino acids, cysteine to phenylalanine. The retained sequence is limited to the CDR3, 51 bases, with the frame set at the first base. The method was 5' RACE. The sequencer listed for this sample is Illumina HiSeq 2500. The second PCR ran for about 6 to 12 cycles and used a J-beta primer mix along with a sample-barcoded 5' primer. A unique molecular identifier was introduced onto each TCR beta cDNA molecule by a template-switch 5' adaptor carrying 12 random nucleotides. Each sample yielded at least 3 million CDR3-containing paired-end reads. First-strand cDNA synthesis was performed from all RNA using the Mint cDNA synthesis kit, with priming by a TRBC-specific oligonucleotide. All cDNA was treated with uracil-DNA glycosylase and then went through a first 18-cycle PCR with the universal primers M1SS and BC2_uni_R. For the original study's pipeline: For normalization, 1 million high-quality reads were randomly selected from each sample, with every read carrying a distinct molecular identifier. Instead of being binned into consensus sequences, reads with shared molecular identifiers were discarded. MiTCR, with a Q25 quality threshold and the strictest error-elimination algorithm, was used for CDR3 identification, clonotype clustering and error correction. Lower-bound total TCR beta diversity was estimated with a nonparametric unseen species model using Euler transformation. TCRdb took the public reads, trimmed them with fastp at Q25, ran MiXCR for clone calling and kept in-frame beta chains. Identical CDR3 protein sequences are pooled into one entry, listed with their most common genes and DNA. For this entry, the V and J calls and clone size follow TCRdb and not the study's own pipeline. This sample gives some 700,000 distinct CDR3 sequences in total; around 40% of them show up just once. The biggest ten clones account for around 20% of the sample.

The roughly 39 donors, aged about 6 to 95 years, were systemically healthy Caucasian individuals from Russia. Around 10 milliliters of peripheral blood were drawn from each donor into EDTA-treated Vacutainer tubes. Ficoll-Paque density-gradient centrifugation was used to isolate PBMCs, with at least 7 million per sample. Trizol reagent was used to extract total RNA from PBMCs, with at least 5.5 micrograms per sample. For every donor, flow cytometry on a PBMC aliquot measured the percentage of naive CD45RAhigh/CD27high T cells. The chain was built from TRBV3-1 and TRBJ2-5; D gene: possibly TRBD2, on 5 matching bases. This clonotype was obtained from a woman in her fifties or sixties in good health. Sample: blood. The CDR3 is CASSQTTGNSVYNEQYF. The DNA reads as follows: TGTGCCAGCAGCCAAACAACCGGGAACTCCGTATACAATGAGCAGTACTTC.